The present T cell receptor beta chain was sequenced within a study of lymphopenia after photon versus proton radiotherapy. V was shortened by 5 bases and J by 3 bases, with 14 bases between the two germline ends. Germline V gene lookup returns CDR1 SGHKS and CDR2 YYEKEE (reference sequence). CDR3 length equals 15 residues. The protocol was immunoSEQ multiplex PCR, while the TCRdb copy is restricted to in-frame clones and leaves out a portion. The table records approximately 170,000 clones, 88% of them present only once. This clonotype was sampled from a man in his forties or fifties with gastric cancer. Sequenced material: peripheral blood, taken from a patient treated with photon-based radiotherapy. This chain uses TRBV5-5 with TRBJ2-2, with D perhaps TRBD1 (6 bases). CDR3 sequence reads: CASRTRGSYTGELFF. CDR3 nucleotide sequence: TGTGCCAGCAGAACCAGGGGCTCATACACCGGGGAGCTGTTTTTT.